This is a list of T cell receptor beta chains from one sample in a study of blood T cell repertoires in COVID-19. Libraries were prepared by immunoSEQ multiplex PCR; TCRdb keeps only in-frame clonotypes and omits some of them. The sample holds fewer than 250,000 clones, 70% to 90% seen once. Sequenced input: peripheral blood. The source of these receptors is a man aged 35-49 years with acute or convalescent COVID-19. CDR3s include the opening cysteine and the closing phenylalanine or tryptophan. The D gene is left open where the match is weak. Clone sizes are given selectively: once, few, many, or a class where the clone is expanded.

v_call: TRBV6-5; d_call: TRBD1; clone_size: .; j_call: TRBJ2-5; cdr3_aa: CASSRFGTGEETQYF; cdr3_nt: TGTGCCAGCAGCAGGTTCGGGACAGGGGAAGAGACCCAGTACTTC
v_call: TRBV2; d_call: .; clone_size: .; j_call: TRBJ1-5; cdr3_aa: CASKQPHSNQPQHF; cdr3_nt: TGTGCCAGCAAACAGCCCCATAGCAATCAGCCCCAGCATTTT
v_call: TRBV10-3; d_call: .; clone_size: .; j_call: TRBJ2-2; cdr3_aa: CAIPLRGGVNTGELFF; cdr3_nt: TGTGCCATCCCCCTTCGCGGAGGGGTGAACACCGGGGAGCTGTTTTTT
v_call: TRBV6-5; d_call: .; clone_size: .; j_call: TRBJ1-1; cdr3_aa: CASSYGWASTEAFF; cdr3_nt: TGTGCCAGCAGTTACGGGTGGGCGTCCACTGAAGCTTTCTTT
v_call: TRBV19; d_call: TRBD2; clone_size: .; j_call: TRBJ2-5; cdr3_aa: CASSSQGAGYGETQYF; cdr3_nt: TGTGCCAGTAGTAGCCAAGGAGCGGGGTATGGGGAGACCCAGTACTTC
v_call: TRBV28; d_call: .; clone_size: once; j_call: TRBJ1-5; cdr3_aa: CASISGVGNQPQHF; cdr3_nt: TGTGCCAGCATTTCGGGGGTTGGCAATCAGCCCCAGCATTTT
v_call: TRBV7-9; d_call: .; clone_size: .; j_call: TRBJ1-1; cdr3_aa: CASSLVVQENTEAFF; cdr3_nt: TGTGCCAGCAGCTTAGTGGTACAGGAGAACACTGAAGCTTTCTTT
v_call: TRBV3-1/TRBV3-2; d_call: .; clone_size: .; j_call: TRBJ2-3; cdr3_aa: CASSQDADFPSDTQYF; cdr3_nt: TGTGCCAGCAGCCAAGATGCAGACTTCCCCAGTGATACGCAGTATTTT
v_call: TRBV6-2/TRBV6-3; d_call: .; clone_size: .; j_call: TRBJ2-2; cdr3_aa: CASSNPRAANTGELFF; cdr3_nt: TGTGCCAGCAGCAATCCGAGAGCCGCGAACACCGGGGAGCTGTTTTTT
v_call: TRBV4-3; d_call: TRBD1; clone_size: .; j_call: TRBJ2-7; cdr3_aa: CASSQVTGAYEQYF; cdr3_nt: TGCGCCAGCAGCCAAGTGACAGGGGCCTACGAGCAGTACTTC
v_call: TRBV27; d_call: .; clone_size: once; j_call: TRBJ1-5; cdr3_aa: CASRTLSGDNQPQHF; cdr3_nt: TGTGCCAGCAGGACTCTGTCGGGGGACAATCAGCCCCAGCATTTT
v_call: TRBV7-2; d_call: TRBD1; clone_size: .; j_call: TRBJ2-1; cdr3_aa: CASSPGQGDNEQFF; cdr3_nt: TGTGCCAGCAGTCCCGGACAGGGAGACAATGAGCAGTTCTTC
v_call: TRBV2; d_call: .; clone_size: .; j_call: TRBJ2-7; cdr3_aa: CATSYLLTEPYEQYF; cdr3_nt: TGTGCCACCTCGTACTTATTGACAGAACCCTACGAGCAGTACTTC
v_call: TRBV12-3/TRBV12-4; d_call: .; clone_size: .; j_call: TRBJ2-3; cdr3_aa: CASSPLVDGTQYF; cdr3_nt: TGTGCCAGCAGTCCCTTAGTTGATGGTACGCAGTATTTT
v_call: TRBV24-1; d_call: .; clone_size: once; j_call: TRBJ2-7; cdr3_aa: CATSARGGDGVYEQYF; cdr3_nt: TGTGCCACCAGTGCCCGAGGAGGGGATGGGGTCTACGAGCAGTACTTC
v_call: TRBV28; d_call: .; clone_size: .; j_call: TRBJ1-2; cdr3_aa: CASSSHRVGYGYTF; cdr3_nt: TGTGCCAGCAGTTCCCACAGGGTCGGCTATGGCTACACCTTC
v_call: TRBV29-1; d_call: .; clone_size: .; j_call: TRBJ2-5; cdr3_aa: CSVASEVTETQYF; cdr3_nt: TGCAGCGTTGCCTCTGAGGTTACGGAGACCCAGTACTTC
v_call: TRBV2; d_call: .; clone_size: .; j_call: TRBJ2-3; cdr3_aa: CASSDAPSGPLADTQYF; cdr3_nt: TGTGCCAGCAGTGATGCCCCCAGCGGACCTTTAGCAGATACGCAGTATTTT
v_call: TRBV4-2; d_call: TRBD2; clone_size: .; j_call: TRBJ2-7; cdr3_aa: CASSQETSGGAYEQYF; cdr3_nt: TGTGCCAGCAGCCAAGAGACTAGCGGGGGGGCTTACGAGCAGTACTTC
v_call: TRBV27; d_call: .; clone_size: few; j_call: TRBJ2-3; cdr3_aa: CASSLKARLLDTDTQYF; cdr3_nt: TGTGCCAGCAGTTTGAAAGCCCGACTACTCGACACAGATACGCAGTATTTT
v_call: TRBV7-2; d_call: TRBD2; clone_size: .; j_call: TRBJ2-2; cdr3_aa: CASSALGGRNTGELFF; cdr3_nt: TGTGCCAGCAGCGCCCTCGGCGGGAGGAACACCGGGGAGCTGTTTTTT
v_call: TRBV29-1; d_call: .; clone_size: .; j_call: TRBJ1-2; cdr3_aa: CSVLRPLTGGYTF; cdr3_nt: TGCAGCGTTCTCCGTCCCCTCACGGGAGGCTACACCTTC
v_call: TRBV29-1; d_call: .; clone_size: .; j_call: TRBJ2-1; cdr3_aa: CSVGRRESSNEQFF; cdr3_nt: TGCAGCGTCGGCAGGAGGGAGAGTTCGAATGAGCAGTTCTTC
v_call: TRBV15; d_call: TRBD1; clone_size: few; j_call: TRBJ2-1; cdr3_aa: CATRDDRGTYNEQFF; cdr3_nt: TGTGCCACCAGGGATGACAGGGGAACCTACAATGAGCAGTTCTTC
v_call: TRBV19; d_call: .; clone_size: .; j_call: TRBJ1-3; cdr3_aa: CASSISSSGNTIYF; cdr3_nt: TGTGCCAGTAGTATATCGAGCTCTGGAAACACCATATATTTT
v_call: TRBV28; d_call: .; clone_size: .; j_call: TRBJ1-1; cdr3_aa: CASRTPTGGTEAFF; cdr3_nt: TGTGCCAGCAGGACCCCCACGGGCGGGACTGAAGCTTTCTTT
v_call: TRBV6-5; d_call: TRBD1; clone_size: .; j_call: TRBJ2-3; cdr3_aa: CASSYSWTGKDTQYF; cdr3_nt: TGTGCCAGCAGTTACTCATGGACAGGGAAAGATACGCAGTATTTT
v_call: TRBV7-9; d_call: .; clone_size: .; j_call: TRBJ2-6; cdr3_aa: CASSSSVSSGANVLTF; cdr3_nt: TGTGCCAGCAGCTCCTCAGTATCCTCTGGTGCCAACGTCCTGACTTTC
v_call: TRBV4-1; d_call: .; clone_size: .; j_call: TRBJ1-5; cdr3_aa: CASSEGERNNQPQHF; cdr3_nt: TGCGCCAGCAGCGAGGGGGAACGGAACAATCAGCCCCAGCATTTT